In its sample, the clone carrying this TCR beta chain was seen a few times. Germline V CDR1 and CDR2: MNHNS, SASEGT. V was trimmed by 5 bases and J by 4 bases, leaving 9 bases between them. CDR3 length equals 13 residues. Samples left unsorted employed approximately 83 million PBMCs for genomic DNA. Unsorted PBMC DNA was sequenced on ten immunoSEQ deep assay plates. TCRdb's copy holds only in-frame clones and misses some; the assay was immunoSEQ multiplex PCR. The table includes about 100,000 clones, less than 50% detected once. These data belong to a study of shared clonotypes between healthy human individuals. Background on the study: Serving as donors were two women and a few men, whose ages spanned 18 to 49.

The rearrangement uses TRBV6-1 and TRBJ2-1; D gene uncertain. The sequenced sample was PBMCs. The receptor comes from a woman aged 40 to 50 in good health. Some clones in this sample may be carry-over from other donors' samples. CDR3 sequence: CASSYGDYNEQFF. As DNA, the CDR3 is TGTGCCAGCAGTTATGGGGATTACAATGAGCAGTTCTTC.